What follows describes a single T cell receptor (beta chain). Its antigen is currently unknown. This sample was taken from a study of identical twins' blood T cells. Each TCR cDNA library carried sample-specific barcodes on both ends. TCRdb processed the 5' RACE reads anew with MiXCR; each CDR3 protein has one entry. This sample has hundreds of thousands of distinct CDR3 sequences, with roughly 30% found just once. V was shortened by 7 bases and J by 5 bases, with 14 bases between the two germline ends. CDR1 and CDR2 (germline): LNHDA, SQIVND (reference sequence). This CDR3 region has 13 residues. All three twin pairs grew up together with likely shared infections and vaccines. Study-wide results and caveats: Shared environment remains a possible cause of twin similarity. Mainly, cloneset size products determined shared clonotypes, twins included.

Source material: PBMCs. The gene calls are TRBV19 and TRBJ1-2; D might be TRBD1 (5 bases). The clonotype was recovered from a woman between 18 and 50 years old in good health. The CDR3 sequence is CASTYSGTYGYTF. CDR3 sequence (DNA): TGTGCCAGTACCTACTCCGGGACGTATGGCTACACCTTC.